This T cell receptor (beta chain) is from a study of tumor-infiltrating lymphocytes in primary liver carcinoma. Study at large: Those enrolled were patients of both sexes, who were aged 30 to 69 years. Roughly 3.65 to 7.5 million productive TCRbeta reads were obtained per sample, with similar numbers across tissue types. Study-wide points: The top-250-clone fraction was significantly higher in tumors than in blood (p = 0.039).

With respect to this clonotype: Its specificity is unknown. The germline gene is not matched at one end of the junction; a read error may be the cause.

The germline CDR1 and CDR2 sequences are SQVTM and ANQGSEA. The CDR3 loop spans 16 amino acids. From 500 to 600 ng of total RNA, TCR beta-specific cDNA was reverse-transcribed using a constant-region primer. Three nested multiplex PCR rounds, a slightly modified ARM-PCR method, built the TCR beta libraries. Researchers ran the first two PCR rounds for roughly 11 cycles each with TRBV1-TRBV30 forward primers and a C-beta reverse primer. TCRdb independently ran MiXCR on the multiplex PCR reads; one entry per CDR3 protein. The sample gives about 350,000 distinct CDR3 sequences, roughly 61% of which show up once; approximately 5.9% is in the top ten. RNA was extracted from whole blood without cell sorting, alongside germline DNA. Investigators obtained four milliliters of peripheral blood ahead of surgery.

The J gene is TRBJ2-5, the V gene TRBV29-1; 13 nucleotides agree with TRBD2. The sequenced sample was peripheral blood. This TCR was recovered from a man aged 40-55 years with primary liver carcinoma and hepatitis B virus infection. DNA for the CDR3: TGCAGCGTTGTCCTGACTAGCGGGAGGCCCCAAGATACCCAGTACTTC. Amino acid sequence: CSVVLTSGRPQDTQYF. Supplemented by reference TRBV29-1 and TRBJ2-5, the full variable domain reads SAVISQKPSRDICQRGTSLTIQCQVDSQVTMMFWYRQQPGQSLTLIATANQGSEATYESGFVIDKFPISRPNLTFSTLTVSNMSPEDSSIYLCSVVLTSGRPQDTQYFGPGTRLLVL.